One T cell receptor (beta chain) is described in this entry. This sample stems from a study of blood T cells in healthy people across ages. Together with a sample-barcoded 5' primer, a J-beta primer mix was included in a second PCR lasting roughly 6 to 12 cycles. TCRdb independently ran MiXCR on the 5' RACE reads; one entry per CDR3 protein. The data show about 800,000 distinct CDR3 sequences, roughly 25% seen once. This CDR3 has 15 amino acids. J was trimmed by 3 bases and V by 6 bases; bases with no gene match: 3. These same records also appear under a second study, on T cells of mothers and their children. From that paper: For each mother, over 8 million TCR beta CDR3 reads were obtained, and for each child, a few million. Thymic selection molds TCR recombination products alike in related and unrelated pairs.

V usage is TRBV12-3 or TRBV12-4 and J usage is TRBJ1-5; the match to TRBD1 covers 12 bases. The receptor's source is a boy younger than 18 in good health. The specimen sequenced was blood. This CDR3 is CASRGQGANNQPQHF. The CDR3 DNA follows: TGTGCCAGCAGGGGACAGGGGGCGAACAATCAGCCCCAGCATTTT.